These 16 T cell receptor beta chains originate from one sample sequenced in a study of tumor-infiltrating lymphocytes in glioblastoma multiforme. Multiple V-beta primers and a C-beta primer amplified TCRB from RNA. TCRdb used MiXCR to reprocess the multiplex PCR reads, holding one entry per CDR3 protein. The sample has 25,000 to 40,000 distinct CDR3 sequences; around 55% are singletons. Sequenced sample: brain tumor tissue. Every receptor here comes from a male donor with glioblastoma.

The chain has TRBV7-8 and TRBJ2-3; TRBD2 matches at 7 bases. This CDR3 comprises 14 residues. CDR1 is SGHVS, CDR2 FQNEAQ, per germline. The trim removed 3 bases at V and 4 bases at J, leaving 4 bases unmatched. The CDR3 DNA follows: TGTGCCAGCAGCTTCGCGGCGGGGGCAGATACGCAGTATTTT. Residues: CASSFAAGADTQYF.

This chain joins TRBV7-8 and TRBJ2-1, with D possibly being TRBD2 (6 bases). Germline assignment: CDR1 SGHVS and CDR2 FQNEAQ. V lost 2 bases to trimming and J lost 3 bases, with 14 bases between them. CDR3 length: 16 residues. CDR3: CASSLTGLAVYNEQFF. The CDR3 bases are TGTGCCAGCAGCTTAACGGGTTTAGCGGTCTACAATGAGCAGTTCTTC.

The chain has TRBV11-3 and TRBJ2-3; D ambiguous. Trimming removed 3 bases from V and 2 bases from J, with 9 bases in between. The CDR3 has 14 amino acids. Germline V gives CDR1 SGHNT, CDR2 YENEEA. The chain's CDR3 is CASSFESHTDTQYF. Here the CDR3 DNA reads TGTGCCAGCAGCTTTGAGAGTCACACAGATACGCAGTATTTT.

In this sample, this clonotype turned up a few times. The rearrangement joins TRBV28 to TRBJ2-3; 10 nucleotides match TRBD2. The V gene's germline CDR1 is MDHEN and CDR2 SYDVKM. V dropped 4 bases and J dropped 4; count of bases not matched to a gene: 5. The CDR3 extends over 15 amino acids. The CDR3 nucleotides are TGTGCCAGCAGTTCCAGCGGGAGGGGAGCAGATACGCAGTATTTT. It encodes CASSSSGRGADTQYF.

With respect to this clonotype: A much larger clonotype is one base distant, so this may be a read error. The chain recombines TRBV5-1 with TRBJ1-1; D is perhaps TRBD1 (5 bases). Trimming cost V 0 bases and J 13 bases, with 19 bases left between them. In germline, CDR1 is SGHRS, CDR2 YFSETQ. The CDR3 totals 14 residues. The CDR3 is CASSLGVEGRAVFF. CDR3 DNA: TGCGCCAGCAGCTTGGGTGTGGAGGGACGGGCGGTTTTCTTT.

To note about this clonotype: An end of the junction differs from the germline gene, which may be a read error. As DNA, the CDR3 is TGTGCCAGCAGCTTGGGGATAGGGTCGAGAGAGCGGTACTTC. It yields the protein CASSLGIGSRERYF. V gene TRBV5-4 combines with J gene TRBJ2-7; no clear D. This CDR3 region has 14 residues. Germline CDR1 SGHNT, CDR2 YYREEE (reference sequence).

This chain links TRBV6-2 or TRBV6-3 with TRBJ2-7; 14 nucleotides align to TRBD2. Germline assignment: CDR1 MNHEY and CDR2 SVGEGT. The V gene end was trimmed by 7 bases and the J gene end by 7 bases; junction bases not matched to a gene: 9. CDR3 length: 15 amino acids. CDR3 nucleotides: TGTGCCAGCACCGGACTAGCGGGAGGAGGCTATGAGCAGTACTTC. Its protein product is CASTGLAGGGYEQYF.

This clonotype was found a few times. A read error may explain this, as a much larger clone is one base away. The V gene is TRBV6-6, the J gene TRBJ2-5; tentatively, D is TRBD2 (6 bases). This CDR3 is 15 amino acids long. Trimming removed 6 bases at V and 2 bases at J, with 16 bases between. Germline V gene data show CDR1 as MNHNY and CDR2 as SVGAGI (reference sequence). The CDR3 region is CASRKLDYPQETQYF. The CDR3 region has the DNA TGTGCCAGCAGGAAACTGGACTACCCTCAAGAGACCCAGTACTTC.

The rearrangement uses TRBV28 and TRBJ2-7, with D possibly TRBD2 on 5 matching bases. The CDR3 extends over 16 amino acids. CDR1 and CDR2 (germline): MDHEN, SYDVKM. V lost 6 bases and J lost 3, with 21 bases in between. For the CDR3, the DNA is TGTGCCAGCAGAACTCCTCGACGGGGAGACAACTACGAGCAGTACTTC. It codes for CASRTPRRGDNYEQYF.

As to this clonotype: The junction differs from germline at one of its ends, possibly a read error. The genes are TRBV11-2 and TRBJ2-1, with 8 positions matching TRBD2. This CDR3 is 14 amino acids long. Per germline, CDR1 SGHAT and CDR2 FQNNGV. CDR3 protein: CSSSLGGRRNEQFF. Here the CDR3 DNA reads TGTTCCAGCAGCTTAGGCGGGAGGCGCAATGAGCAGTTCTTC.

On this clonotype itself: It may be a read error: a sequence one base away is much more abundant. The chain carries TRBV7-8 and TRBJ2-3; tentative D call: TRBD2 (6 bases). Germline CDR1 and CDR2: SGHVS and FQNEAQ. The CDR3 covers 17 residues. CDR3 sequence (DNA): TGTGCCAGCAGCCCGAGACTAGTGGTAGAAGGAACAGATATGCAGTATTTT. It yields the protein CASSPRLVVEGTDMQYF.

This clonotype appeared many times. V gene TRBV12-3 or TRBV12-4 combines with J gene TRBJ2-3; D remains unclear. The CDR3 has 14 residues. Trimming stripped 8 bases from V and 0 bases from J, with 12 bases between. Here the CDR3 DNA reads TGTGCCAGCTGCGAACAGATAAGCACAGATACGCAGTATTTT. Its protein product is CASCEQISTDTQYF.

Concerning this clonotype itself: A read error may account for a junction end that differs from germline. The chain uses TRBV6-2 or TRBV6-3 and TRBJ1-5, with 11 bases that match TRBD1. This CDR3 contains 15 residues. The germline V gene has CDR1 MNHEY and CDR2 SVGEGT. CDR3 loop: CVSRAGTGGYQPQHF. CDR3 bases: TGTGTCAGCAGAGCCGGGACAGGGGGTTACCAGCCCCAGCATTTT.

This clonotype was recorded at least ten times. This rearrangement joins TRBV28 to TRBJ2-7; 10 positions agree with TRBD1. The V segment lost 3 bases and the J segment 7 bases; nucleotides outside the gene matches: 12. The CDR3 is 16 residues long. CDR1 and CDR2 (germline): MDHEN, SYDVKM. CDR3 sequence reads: CASSFRPGTGVGEQYF. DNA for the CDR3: TGTGCCAGCAGTTTTCGACCCGGGACAGGGGTCGGTGAGCAGTACTTC.

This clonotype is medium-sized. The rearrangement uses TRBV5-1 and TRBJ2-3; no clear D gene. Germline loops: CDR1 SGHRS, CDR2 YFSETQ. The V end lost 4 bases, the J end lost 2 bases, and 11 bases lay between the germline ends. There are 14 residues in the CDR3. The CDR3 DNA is TGCGCCAGCAGCCAGGACCGACACACAGATACGCAGTATTTT. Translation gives CASSQDRHTDTQYF.

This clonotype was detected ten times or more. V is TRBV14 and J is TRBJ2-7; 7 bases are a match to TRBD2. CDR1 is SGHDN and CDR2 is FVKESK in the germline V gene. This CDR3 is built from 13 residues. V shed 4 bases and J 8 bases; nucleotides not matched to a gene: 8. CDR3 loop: CASSPRGAGQQYF. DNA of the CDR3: TGTGCCAGCAGCCCCCGGGGAGCGGGACAGCAGTACTTC.